This T cell receptor beta chain was found in a study of T cell clusters in autoimmune cytopenias (dated by TCRdb to the late 2010s). Looking at the study overall: Healthy donor controls had a mean age of 56 years and a median age of approximately 59 years, with about half of the roughly 43 female. Autoimmune hepatitis repertoires were compared with those of about 25 age- and sex-matched healthy donors. For primary cytopenia, the controls were about 26 age-matched healthy donors, and for secondary cytopenia, the controls were more than 11 age-matched CLL patients. The goal of the study was to determine whether autoimmune cytopenia patients have a disease-specific immune repertoire signature that could serve as a blood-based biomarker. TRB and IGH repertoires from peripheral blood were sequenced in autoimmune cytopenia patients at active disease and during treatment follow-up, with healthy, CLL and autoimmune hepatitis controls included alongside. Per sample, TRB sequencing gave a median depth of about 50,000 reads and a median of approximately 2,400 distinct TRB clonotypes.

With regard to this clonotype: What this receptor recognizes is not known.

To amplify TRB rearrangements, a touch-down multiplex PCR protocol was run with the TRB-A and TRB-B primer pools combined in a single tube. Illumina adapters and sample indices were attached to the amplicons through two consecutive PCR reactions using Phusion HS II polymerase. After gel purification with the NucleoSpin Gel and PCR Clean-up kit, the amplicons were quantified by Qubit and checked for quality on an Agilent 2100 Bioanalyzer. Sequencing of the libraries was done on an Illumina MiSeq with 600-cycle, single-indexed, paired-end runs. Per the original workflow: TRB reads were aligned and assembled with MiXCR version 2.1.12 using the default MiXCR reference library. A clone was defined by each unique CDR3 nucleotide sequence, and the analysis included only productive sequences with two or more reads. Alpha-parameterized diversity profiles (alpha 0 to 5), including the Shannon (alpha 1) and Simpson (alpha 2) indices, were computed with an R script to assess repertoire diversity. Combinatorial TRB VJ usage was computed with the tcR package and compared between cohorts by principal component analysis with ade4. GLIPH clustering of TCRbeta CDR3s was carried out on cohort pairs matched by age and read depth, and cluster frequencies were compared by Wilcoxon test. Each entry corresponds to one CDR3 protein sequence from reads that TCRdb reprocessed, and DNA is not given. TCRdb's processing, not the study's, gives the V and J calls here. The table for this sample lists around 10,000 distinct CDR3 sequences. Roughly 20% of the sample rests with the top ten.

The CDR3 runs 13 amino acids, cysteine and phenylalanine included. No DNA accompanies this entry. Based on the germline V gene, the CDR1 and CDR2 sequences are MNHEY and SVGEGT. Per sample, approximately 0.25 ug of peripheral blood genomic DNA, about 38,000 genome equivalents, was used for TRB amplification. What the work shows at the level of the full study, not this receptor alone: The T cell clusters were defined only in silico, and the functional role of the clusters was left to be validated experimentally. The TRB repertoire shifts, including less even repertoires in secondary cytopenia and CLL, mostly reflected lymphoma bias and not autoimmunity. Compared with active autoimmune hepatitis patients, healthy donors had almost three times as many exclusive TRB clusters, a finding consistent with an autoimmunity-wide signature. The GLIPH analysis suggested a lack of physiological T cell clusters in primary autoimmune cytopenia patients, since more than 40 clusters were exclusive to healthy donors whereas approximately 17 were exclusive to patients. The cluster-lack signature was not seen for secondary cytopenia versus CLL, apparently masked by the dominant lymphoma-associated repertoire.

This sample was also put to use in a study of T cell repertoires in aging, cancer and after chemotherapy. As described in the second report: Donors spanned six age groups from 30 or younger to 70 or older, with at least three individuals per group. Control TCR repertoires from healthy donors were recorded across several months to years, and re-sampling revealed clear clonal overlap. In total, the full dataset held 8.9 million or so TCR reads. Untreated patients with hematological or solid cancers showed significantly lower blood TCR diversity and higher clonality than age-matched healthy donors. In healthy donors, the decline in TCR diversity with age was mainly explained by loss of richness, whereas in cancer patients loss of evenness was also found to contribute. Median generation probability increased over the chemotherapy interval in both cancer cohorts, suggesting repertoire reconstitution through rebound thymic output. According to the authors, the repertoire data do not permit conclusions about immunological memory after chemotherapy. To examine immunoaging and T cell reconstitution after chemotherapy, the study profiled TCR beta repertoires in peripheral blood from healthy donors and cancer patients. A cohort of over 200 cancer patients (94 with hematological and around 130 with solid cancers) was assembled, and 95 healthy donors were included as a reference group. MiXCR versions 2.12 and 3.0.5 were used to process the TRB sequences. Repertoire metrics included Shannon diversity, evenness, clonality (one minus evenness), and alpha-parameterized diversity profiles from alpha 0 to 5. The IGoR algorithm was used to calculate generation probabilities for clones in the paired samples taken before and after chemotherapy.

The sequenced sample consisted of peripheral blood. The sequence came from a human donor in good health. Rearrangement joined TRBV6-2 or TRBV6-3 to TRBJ1-1. The CDR3 is CASARDWNTEAFF.